The present entry profiles one T cell receptor beta chain with its context. The germline V gene encodes CDR1 MDHEN and CDR2 SYDVKM. V lost 8 bases and J 0 bases, leaving 10 bases between the germline ends. This CDR3 comprises 13 residues. In the authors' workflow: Amplification from reference gene primers served as the basis for estimated nucleated cell counts. Sequencing used immunoSEQ multiplex PCR; TCRdb keeps in-frame clones, though not all of them. The V and J calls and clone size are taken from that table; D and trimming were inferred from the DNA. The data contain 150,000 or so clones, 65% to 85% of them singletons. The data belong to a study of blood T cell repertoires in COVID-19. As for the study in general: The United States, Italy and Spain were the sources of the acute and convalescent COVID-19 samples. Nucleic acid was either cDNA or gDNA, and it came from T cells, B-cell-depleted T cells, or PBMCs.

The TCR sequence derives from a woman aged 55-69 years with acute or convalescent COVID-19. The V gene is TRBV28, the J gene TRBJ1-2; D is uncertain. The sample taken for sequencing was peripheral blood. CDR3 protein: CASYNTSNYGYTF. CDR3 coding DNA: TGTGCCAGCTATAATACTTCTAACTATGGCTACACCTTC.